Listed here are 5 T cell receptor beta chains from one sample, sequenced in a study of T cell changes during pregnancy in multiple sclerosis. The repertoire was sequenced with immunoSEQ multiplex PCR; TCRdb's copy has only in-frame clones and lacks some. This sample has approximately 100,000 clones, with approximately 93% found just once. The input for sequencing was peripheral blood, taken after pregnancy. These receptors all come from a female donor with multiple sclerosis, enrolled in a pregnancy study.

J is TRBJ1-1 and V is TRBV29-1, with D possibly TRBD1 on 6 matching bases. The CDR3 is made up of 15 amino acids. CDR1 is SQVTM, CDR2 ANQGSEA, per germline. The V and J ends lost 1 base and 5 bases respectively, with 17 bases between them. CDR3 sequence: CSVEVPGVRATEAFF. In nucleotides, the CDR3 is TGCAGCGTTGAAGTGCCAGGGGTAAGGGCAACTGAAGCTTTCTTT.

CDR3 amino acids: CASSDAGSPGEKLFF. CDR3 bases: TGTGCCAGCAGTGACGCCGGGAGCCCGGGGGAAAAACTGTTTTTT. This rearrangement joins TRBV6-6 to TRBJ1-4; unclear D gene. V lost 5 bases, J lost 8 bases, and 18 bases lay in between. There are 15 residues in the CDR3. Germline V CDR1 and CDR2: MNHNY, SVGAGI (reference sequence).

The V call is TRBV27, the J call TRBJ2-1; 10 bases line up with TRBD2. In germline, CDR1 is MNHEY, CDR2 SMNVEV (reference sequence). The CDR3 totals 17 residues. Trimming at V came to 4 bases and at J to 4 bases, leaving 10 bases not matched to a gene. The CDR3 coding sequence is TGTGCCAGCAGTTCCTCTTGGGGTAGCGGGGGGTACAATGAGCAGTTCTTC. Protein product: CASSSSWGSGGYNEQFF.

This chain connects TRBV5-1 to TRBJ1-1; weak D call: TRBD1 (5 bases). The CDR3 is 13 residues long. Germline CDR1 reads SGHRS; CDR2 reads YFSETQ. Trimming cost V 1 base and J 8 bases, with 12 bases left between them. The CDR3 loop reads CASSLTGAVEAFF. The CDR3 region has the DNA TGCGCCAGCAGCTTGACTGGGGCAGTAGAAGCTTTCTTT.

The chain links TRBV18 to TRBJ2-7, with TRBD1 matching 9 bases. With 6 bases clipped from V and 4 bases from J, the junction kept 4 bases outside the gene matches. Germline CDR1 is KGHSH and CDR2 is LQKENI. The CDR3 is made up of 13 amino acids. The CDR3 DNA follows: TGTGCCAGCTCGCTGGACAGGGGTTACGAGCAGTACTTC. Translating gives CASSLDRGYEQYF.